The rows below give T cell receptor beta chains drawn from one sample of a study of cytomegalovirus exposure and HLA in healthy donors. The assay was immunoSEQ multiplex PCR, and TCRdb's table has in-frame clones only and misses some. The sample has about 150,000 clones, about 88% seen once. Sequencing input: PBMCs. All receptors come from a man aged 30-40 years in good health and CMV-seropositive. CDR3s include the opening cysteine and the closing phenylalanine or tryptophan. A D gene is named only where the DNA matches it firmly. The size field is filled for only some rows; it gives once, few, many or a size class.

TGTGCCAGCAGTGGAGGGAGGTGGAATACGCAGTATTTT | CASSGGRWNTQYF | TRBJ2-3 | - | - | TRBV25-1
TGCGCCAGCAGCTTGGTGTCTAGCGGATCCTACGAGCAGTACTTC | CASSLVSSGSYEQYF | TRBJ2-7 | - | TRBD2 | TRBV5-1
TGTGCCAGCAGTTTTCGGGTGCTCTCTAGCACAGATACGCAGTATTTT | CASSFRVLSSTDTQYF | TRBJ2-3 | - | - | TRBV28
TGTGCCAGCAGCTTAGAGGGCGGGGTCACCTACAATGAGCAGTTCTTC | CASSLEGGVTYNEQFF | TRBJ2-1 | - | - | TRBV11-3
TGTGCCAGCAGTTTCCAGCGGGAGATAGATACGCAGTATTTT | CASSFQREIDTQYF | TRBJ2-3 | - | TRBD2 | TRBV27
TGTGCCAGCAGCTTAGAGTATAGCGGGGGACCCTACGAGCAGTACTTC | CASSLEYSGGPYEQYF | TRBJ2-7 | few | TRBD2 | TRBV5-6
TGTGCCAGCAGGATACAGGCTAATGAAAAACTGTTTTTT | CASRIQANEKLFF | TRBJ1-4 | - | - | TRBV2
TGTGCCAGCAGCCTAAACCGTGGACAGGGGGCTGCCAATGAGCAGTTCTTC | CASSLNRGQGAANEQFF | TRBJ2-1 | - | TRBD1 | TRBV7-8
TGTGCCAGCAGCTTAAGAGGTGAAGCTTTCTTT | CASSLRGEAFF | TRBJ1-1 | - | - | TRBV7-6
TGTGCCAGCAGTTTCGTCACCGGGACAGGAGCGAGCAATCAGCCCCAGCATTTT | CASSFVTGTGASNQPQHF | TRBJ1-5 | - | TRBD1 | TRBV28
TGTGCCAGTAGTACCGACAGGGAAGACCAGCATTTT | CASSTDREDQHF | TRBJ1-5 | - | TRBD1 | TRBV19
TGTGCCAGTAGCGGGACAGTTGATGAAAAACTGTTTTTT | CASSGTVDEKLFF | TRBJ1-4 | - | TRBD1 | TRBV19
TGTGCCAGCGCGGGGGCTAGCACAGATACGCAGTATTTT | CASAGASTDTQYF | TRBJ2-3 | few | - | TRBV7-9
TGTGCCAGCTCACCAGACAGGGGGCTTGGCTATGGCTACACCTTC | CASSPDRGLGYGYTF | TRBJ1-2 | once | TRBD1 | TRBV18
TGTGCCAGCACCGACAGGGTCACTGGAAACACCATATATTTT | CASTDRVTGNTIYF | TRBJ1-3 | - | TRBD1 | TRBV6-6
TGTGCCAGCAGCTTATCGGCAGGGGGCAAAAACATTCAGTACTTC | CASSLSAGGKNIQYF | TRBJ2-4 | - | TRBD1 | TRBV7-8
TGTGCCAGCAGCTACCAGCGGCATGTGTATGAGCAGTTCTTC | CASSYQRHVYEQFF | TRBJ2-1 | few | - | TRBV7-8
TGTGCCAGCAGTGATGAGCGGGAGGTGTACAATGAGCAGTTCTTC | CASSDEREVYNEQFF | TRBJ2-1 | - | TRBD2 | TRBV25-1
TGCGCCAGCAGCCTCCGCGAGGGCAGGAATGAGCAGTTCTTC | CASSLREGRNEQFF | TRBJ2-1 | - | - | TRBV5-1
TGTGCCAGCACCCCGCCCCCGGGACAGGGGGTACGTGAAGCTTTCTTT | CASTPPPGQGVREAFF | TRBJ1-1 | - | TRBD1 | TRBV7-9
TGTGCCAGCAGGGCTAGCGGGAGTAATGAGCAGTTCTTC | CASRASGSNEQFF | TRBJ2-1 | - | TRBD2 | TRBV6-5
TGTGCCAGCTCACCAACTACAGGGGCGACTAATGAAAAACTGTTTTTT | CASSPTTGATNEKLFF | TRBJ1-4 | once | TRBD1 | TRBV18